Presented here are 21 T cell receptor beta chains from one specimen sequenced in a study of T cell changes during pregnancy in multiple sclerosis. Sequencing used immunoSEQ multiplex PCR; TCRdb keeps in-frame clones, though not all of them. The data contain 55,000 to 75,000 clones, approximately 93% of them seen just once; the ten biggest clones take up 3.2%. Source: CD8+ T cells from peripheral blood mononuclear cells, taken in the second trimester of pregnancy. The receptor source for this set is a female donor with multiple sclerosis, enrolled in a pregnancy study.

V is TRBV7-2 and J is TRBJ2-5; 8 bases agree with TRBD2. Germline-derived CDR1 and CDR2 are SGHTA and FQGNSA. The CDR3 extends over 19 amino acids. Trimming took 4 bases from V and 2 from J; bases not matched to a gene: 18. CDR3 residues: CASSSPREGRRRWQETQYF. In DNA, the CDR3 is TGTGCCAGCAGCTCCCCCCGGGAGGGCCGACGAAGGTGGCAAGAGACCCAGTACTTC.

The chain uses TRBV7-2 and TRBJ2-7, with D possibly TRBD2 on 7 matching bases. The V gene lost 3 bases and the J gene lost 1 base, with 13 bases spanning the gap. The CDR3 runs 15 residues. Germline V gene data show CDR1 as SGHTA and CDR2 as FQGNSA. The CDR3 region has the DNA TGTGCCAGCAGCTTGGGGGGGGGCCGTTCCTACGAGCAGTACTTC. Translating gives CASSLGGGRSYEQYF.

The chain combines TRBV10-3 with TRBJ1-1; 7 nucleotides align to TRBD1. The junction had 6 bases not matched to a gene; V was cut back by 7 bases and J by 1 base. The CDR3 runs to 14 residues. Germline V gene sequence: CDR1 ENHRY, CDR2 SYGVKD. Here the CDR3 reads CAIMSGQWNTEAFF. The CDR3 bases are TGTGCCATCATGTCGGGACAGTGGAACACTGAAGCTTTCTTT.

This chain connects TRBV7-8 to TRBJ2-7; 9 nucleotides agree with TRBD2. Germline V gene sequence: CDR1 SGHVS, CDR2 FQNEAQ. Trimming cost V 3 bases and J 3 bases; bases outside gene matches: 18. This CDR3 comprises 19 residues. CDR3: CASSFKGRRLAVQVYEQYF. The CDR3 DNA sequence: TGTGCCAGCAGCTTTAAGGGTCGAAGACTAGCGGTCCAGGTCTACGAGCAGTACTTC.

A single count supports this clone. This sequence joins TRBV27 and TRBJ1-5; possible D gene TRBD1, 6 bases. Trimming pared 1 base from V and 5 bases from J, leaving 15 bases between. The CDR3 loop spans 16 amino acids. Germline CDR1 and CDR2: MNHEY and SMNVEV (reference sequence). The CDR3: CASSLFFAAGDQPQHF. The CDR3, as DNA: TGTGCCAGCAGTTTATTTTTTGCGGCAGGGGATCAGCCCCAGCATTTT.

V and J are TRBV18 and TRBJ2-1; D is perhaps TRBD2 (5 bases). The germline V gene has CDR1 KGHSH and CDR2 LQKENI. The CDR3 runs to 16 residues. The ends were cut back, 1 base at V and 0 bases at J, with 10 bases in the middle. CDR3 bases: TGTGCCAGCTCACCACTGGGGAGTAGCTCCTACAATGAGCAGTTCTTC. Translation gives CASSPLGSSSYNEQFF.

This sequence joins TRBV27 and TRBJ2-2, with D possibly matching TRBD1 (5 bases). The germline V gene has CDR1 MNHEY and CDR2 SMNVEV (reference sequence). The CDR3 is 15 amino acids. The V end lost 5 bases, the J end lost 3 bases, and 13 bases lay between the germline ends. The CDR3 loop is CASSPRPQDTGELFF. In nucleotides, the CDR3 is TGTGCCAGCAGTCCTAGGCCACAGGACACCGGGGAGCTGTTTTTT.

This chain links TRBV2 with TRBJ2-5; possibly TRBD2 for D (6 bases). Germline-derived CDR1 and CDR2 are SNHLY and FYNNEI. There are 12 residues in the CDR3. V shed 7 bases and J shed 4 bases, with 10 bases lying between them. The CDR3 loop is CASTGGSETQYF. CDR3 nucleotide sequence: TGTGCCAGCACTGGGGGGTCAGAGACCCAGTACTTC.

J is TRBJ2-5 and V is TRBV16; weak D call: TRBD2 (5 bases). CDR3 size: 15 residues. V was cut by 4 bases and J by 2 bases, with 14 bases left in between. CDR1 and CDR2 (germline): KGHSY, FQNENV. Here the CDR3 DNA reads TGTGCCAGCAGCCGCGCGAGGGCAGAACAAGAGACCCAGTACTTC. Translated, it gives CASSRARAEQETQYF.

This chain links TRBV13 with TRBJ2-7; a weak D match, TRBD2 (5 bases). CDR3 size: 14 residues. Trimming pared 6 bases from V and 5 bases from J, leaving 17 bases between. Germline values: CDR1 PRHDT, CDR2 FYEKMQ (reference sequence). CDR3 DNA: TGTGCCAGCAGTACGGGGAGTAACTCGGACGAGCAGTACTTC. This translates into CASSTGSNSDEQYF.

The CDR3: CASSNNEQFF. CDR3 DNA: TGTGCCAGTAGCAACAATGAGCAGTTCTTC. The chain combines TRBV19 with TRBJ2-1; D is undetermined. Germline-derived CDR1 and CDR2 are LNHDA and SQIVND (reference sequence). Trimming left V 6 bases short and J 5 bases short, with 2 bases between. The CDR3 totals 10 residues.

The rearrangement links TRBV7-9 to TRBJ2-1, with 11 bases aligning to TRBD2. V shed 4 bases, J shed 9 bases, and the junction held 14 bases outside the gene matches. CDR3 length: 17 residues. Germline CDR1 is SEHNR and CDR2 is FQNEAQ (reference sequence). In nucleotides, the CDR3 is TGTGCCAGCAGCTCCAGCACTAGCGGGGGATGGAGGGGTGAGCAGTTCTTC. Translated: CASSSSTSGGWRGEQFF.

The chain uses TRBV29-1 and TRBJ1-1; 9 positions match TRBD1. V lost 1 base, J lost 6 bases, and 9 bases stayed unmatched. This CDR3 has 15 amino acids. In germline, CDR1 is SQVTM, CDR2 ANQGSEA. CDR3 nucleotide sequence: TGCAGCGTTGAAGCCACCGGGACAGGGATAGCTGAAGCTTTCTTT. It is translated as CSVEATGTGIAEAFF.

This chain links TRBV9 with TRBJ1-1; D may be TRBD1 (6 bases). Germline values: CDR1 SGDLS, CDR2 YYNGEE. V gave up 7 bases and J gave up 7 bases, with 14 bases separating them. CDR3 length equals 12 residues. The CDR3 protein is CASGEGQHEAFF. The CDR3 DNA follows: TGTGCCAGCGGCGAGGGACAACATGAAGCTTTCTTT.

The chain uses TRBV9 and TRBJ2-2, with 7 bases aligning to TRBD2. The germline gives CDR1 SGDLS, CDR2 YYNGEE. This CDR3 region has 16 residues. V lost 0 bases to trimming and J lost 3 bases; unmatched junction nucleotides: 5. CDR3 region: CASSVEAGVYTGELFF. The CDR3 DNA is TGTGCCAGCAGCGTAGAGGCGGGAGTCTACACCGGGGAGCTGTTTTTT.

The table lists this clone with a count of one. The chain couples TRBV4-1 to TRBJ2-7, with 8 bases aligning to TRBD2. CDR1 and CDR2 from the germline V gene are MGHRA and YSYEKL. Germline trimming cut 3 bases from V and 5 bases from J; bases unmatched to any gene: 12. The CDR3 covers 16 residues. CDR3 residues: CASSHVTRREADEQYF. The CDR3 coding sequence is TGCGCCAGCAGCCATGTAACTAGGCGGGAGGCTGACGAGCAGTACTTC.

This chain joins TRBV30 and TRBJ1-2, with TRBD1 as a possible D gene (6 bases). The CDR3 has 15 residues. The ends were cut back, 0 bases at V and 4 bases at J, with 15 bases in the middle. Germline CDR1 is GTSNPN and CDR2 is SVGIG (reference sequence). CDR3 loop: CAWSVQGGTFYGYTF. In nucleotides, the CDR3 is TGTGCCTGGAGTGTACAAGGGGGAACTTTCTATGGCTACACCTTC.

This chain joins TRBV6-4 and TRBJ2-3; TRBD2 aligns across 8 bases. The CDR3 covers 16 residues. Germline CDR1 and CDR2: MRHNA and SNTAGT. The trim removed 2 bases at V and 4 bases at J, leaving 8 bases unmatched. The DNA for the CDR3 is TGTGCCAGCAGTGACACAACGGGAGGGCCGGCAGATACGCAGTATTTT. Its protein product is CASSDTTGGPADTQYF.

The genes are TRBV30 and TRBJ2-7, with 7 positions matching TRBD1. Trimming at V came to 2 bases and at J to 0 bases, leaving 4 bases not matched to a gene. The CDR3 extends over 14 amino acids. Germline CDR1 reads GTSNPN; CDR2 reads SVGIG (reference sequence). CDR3 in amino acids: CAWSWAGGSYEQYF. CDR3 DNA: TGTGCCTGGAGTTGGGCAGGGGGCTCCTACGAGCAGTACTTC.

This chain connects TRBV14 to TRBJ2-2; 10 nucleotides align to TRBD2. V trimming: 2 bases; J trimming: 7 bases; junction bases outside the gene matches: 7. The CDR3 is 16 residues long. Germline V gene data show CDR1 as SGHDN and CDR2 as FVKESK. The chain's CDR3 is CASSQFTSGTSGELFF. CDR3 DNA sequence: TGTGCCAGCAGCCAATTCACTAGCGGGACGAGCGGGGAGCTGTTTTTT. Looking up the rest from reference TRBV14 and TRBJ2-2 gives the full variable domain: EAGVTQFPSHSVIEKGQTVTLRCDPISGHDNLYWYRRVMGKEIKFLLHFVKESKQDESGMPNNRFLAERTGGTYSTLKVQPAELEDSGVYFCASSQFTSGTSGELFFGEGSRLTVL.

This clone was picked up a small number of times. The V gene is TRBV19, the J gene TRBJ1-1, with 8 bases that match TRBD1. Germline assignment: CDR1 LNHDA and CDR2 SQIVND (reference sequence). This CDR3 is built from 15 residues. The V segment lost 4 bases and the J segment 4 bases; nucleotides outside the gene matches: 8. CDR3 sequence (DNA): TGTGCCAGTAGTACTGGACAGGGTTGGGGCACTGAAGCTTTCTTT. It codes for CASSTGQGWGTEAFF.